This T cell receptor beta chain comes out of a study of blood T cell repertoires in COVID-19. With V trimmed by 5 bases and J by 2 bases, 2 bases remained unmatched. This CDR3 is 14 amino acids long. CDR1 and CDR2 from the germline V gene are SGHKS and YYEKEE (reference sequence). Generated by immunoSEQ multiplex PCR, the TCRdb table keeps only in-frame clones and is missing some. The sample shows a few hundred thousand clones, about 90% of them seen only once. The chain has TRBV5-5 and TRBJ1-4; 8 positions match TRBD1. This clonotype originated in a woman in her twenties or thirties who had recovered from COVID-19. The sequencing sample was made of PBMCs or T cells enriched from blood (not recorded which). CDR3 region: CASSQGATNEKLFF. The CDR3 nucleotides are TGTGCCAGCAGTCAGGGGGCTACTAATGAAAAACTGTTTTTT.